Each of the 2 T cell receptor beta chains below was sequenced from the same sample in a study of Tregs in tolerant kidney transplant recipients. Repertoires were generated with immunoSEQ multiplex PCR, while TCRdb's copy carries only in-frame clones and drops some. The repertoire has about 77,000 clones, 95% to 98% of them found once; the top ten carry approximately 0.56%. The specimen was CD4+ T cells from blood, collected before the transplant. The source is a human donor who received a combined kidney and bone marrow transplant.

This rearrangement joins TRBV5-4 to TRBJ2-7, with 10 bases fitting TRBD1. The CDR3 loop spans 14 amino acids. With V trimmed by 4 bases and J by 5 bases, 6 bases remained unmatched. Germline V gives CDR1 SGHNT, CDR2 YYREEE (reference sequence). The CDR3 DNA sequence: TGTGCCAGCAGCCGGGACAGGGGTCGAAACGAGCAGTACTTC. Its protein product is CASSRDRGRNEQYF.

CDR3 residues: CASSLRPGGEETQYF. DNA for the CDR3: TGTGCCAGCAGCTTGAGGCCTGGAGGAGAAGAGACCCAGTACTTC. V is TRBV5-4 and J is TRBJ2-5, with D perhaps matching TRBD2 (5 bases). Germline assignment: CDR1 SGHNT and CDR2 YYREEE (reference sequence). The V gene lost 1 base and the J gene lost 3 bases, with 13 bases spanning the gap. This CDR3 is built from 15 residues.